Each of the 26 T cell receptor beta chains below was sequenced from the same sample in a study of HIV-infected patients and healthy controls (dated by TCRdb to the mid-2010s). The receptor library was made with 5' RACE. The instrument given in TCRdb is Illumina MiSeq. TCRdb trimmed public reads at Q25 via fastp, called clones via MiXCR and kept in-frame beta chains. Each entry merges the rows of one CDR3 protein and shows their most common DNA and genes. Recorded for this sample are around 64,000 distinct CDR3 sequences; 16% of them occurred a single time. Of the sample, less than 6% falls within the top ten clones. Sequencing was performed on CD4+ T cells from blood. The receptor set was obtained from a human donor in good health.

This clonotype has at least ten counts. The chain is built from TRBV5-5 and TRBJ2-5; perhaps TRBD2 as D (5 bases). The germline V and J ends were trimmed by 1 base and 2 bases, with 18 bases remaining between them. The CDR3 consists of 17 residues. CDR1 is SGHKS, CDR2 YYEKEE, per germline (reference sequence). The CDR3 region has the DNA TGTGCCAGCAGCTTGCCCCTTTCGGCCACGGGACAAGAGACCCAGTACTTC. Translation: CASSLPLSATGQETQYF.

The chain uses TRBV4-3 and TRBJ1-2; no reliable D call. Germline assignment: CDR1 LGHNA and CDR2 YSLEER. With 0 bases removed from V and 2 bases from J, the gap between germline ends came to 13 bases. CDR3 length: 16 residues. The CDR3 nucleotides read TGCGCCAGCAGCCAAGATCGTGCGACTGCCAACTATGGCTACACCTTC. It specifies CASSQDRATANYGYTF.

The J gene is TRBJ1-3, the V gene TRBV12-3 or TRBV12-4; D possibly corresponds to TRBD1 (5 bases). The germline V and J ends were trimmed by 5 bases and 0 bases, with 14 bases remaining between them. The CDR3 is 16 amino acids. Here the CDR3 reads CASSPQGLASGNTIYF. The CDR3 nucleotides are TGTGCCAGCAGTCCTCAGGGACTAGCCTCTGGAAACACCATATATTTT.

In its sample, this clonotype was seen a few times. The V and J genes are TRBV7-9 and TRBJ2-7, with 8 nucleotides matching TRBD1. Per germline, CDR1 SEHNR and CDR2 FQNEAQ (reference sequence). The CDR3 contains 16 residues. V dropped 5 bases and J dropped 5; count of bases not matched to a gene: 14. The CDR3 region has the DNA TGTGCCAGCAGCCCCGACAGGGGCAGAGATCAGCACGAGCAGTACTTC. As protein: CASSPDRGRDQHEQYF. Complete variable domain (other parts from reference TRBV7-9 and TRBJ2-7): DTGVSQNPRHKITKRGQNVTFRCDPISEHNRLYWYRQTLGQGPEFLTYFQNEAQLEKSRLLSDRFSAERPKGSFSTLEIQRTEQGDSAMYLCASSPDRGRDQHEQYFGPGTRLTVT.

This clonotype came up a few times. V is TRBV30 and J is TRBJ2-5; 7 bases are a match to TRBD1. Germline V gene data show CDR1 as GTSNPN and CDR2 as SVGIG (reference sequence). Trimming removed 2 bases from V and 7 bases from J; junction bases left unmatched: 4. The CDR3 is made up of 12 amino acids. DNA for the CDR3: TGTGCCTGGAGTAGGACAGGAGGGACCCAGTACTTC. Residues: CAWSRTGGTQYF.

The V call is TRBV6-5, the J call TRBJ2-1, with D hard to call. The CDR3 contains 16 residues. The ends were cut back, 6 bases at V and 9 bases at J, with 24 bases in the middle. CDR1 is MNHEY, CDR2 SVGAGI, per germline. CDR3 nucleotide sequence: TGTGCCAGCAGCTCTACCCCCGACGCTGAGTCGGGTGAGCAGTTCTTC. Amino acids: CASSSTPDAESGEQFF.

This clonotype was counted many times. CDR3: CASSPLASRPSSYNEQFF. The CDR3 coding sequence is TGCGCCAGCAGCCCCTTGGCATCACGACCCAGCTCCTACAATGAGCAGTTCTTC. The chain employs TRBV4-1 and TRBJ2-1, with D unclear. With 4 bases removed from V and 0 bases from J, the gap between germline ends came to 19 bases. This CDR3 comprises 18 residues. CDR1 is MGHRA, CDR2 YSYEKL, per germline.

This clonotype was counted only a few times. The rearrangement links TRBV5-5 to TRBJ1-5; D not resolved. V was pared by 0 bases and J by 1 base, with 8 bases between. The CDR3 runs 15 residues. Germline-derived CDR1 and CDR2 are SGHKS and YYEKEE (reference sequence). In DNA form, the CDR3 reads TGTGCCAGCAGCTTGGGTAGTCTCAGCAATCAGCCCCAGCATTTT. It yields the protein CASSLGSLSNQPQHF.

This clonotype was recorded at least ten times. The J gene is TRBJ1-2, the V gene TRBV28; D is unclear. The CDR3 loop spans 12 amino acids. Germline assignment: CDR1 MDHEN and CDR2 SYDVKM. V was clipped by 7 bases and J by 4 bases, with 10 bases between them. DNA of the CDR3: TGTGCCAGCAATGGCAGTCGCTATGGCTACACCTTC. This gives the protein CASNGSRYGYTF.

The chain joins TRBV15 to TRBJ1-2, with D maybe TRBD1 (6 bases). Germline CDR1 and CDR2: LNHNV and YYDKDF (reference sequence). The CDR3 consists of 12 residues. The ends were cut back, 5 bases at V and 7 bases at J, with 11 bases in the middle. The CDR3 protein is CATSPGGVGYTF. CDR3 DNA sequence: TGTGCCACCAGCCCCGGGGGCGTTGGCTACACCTTC.

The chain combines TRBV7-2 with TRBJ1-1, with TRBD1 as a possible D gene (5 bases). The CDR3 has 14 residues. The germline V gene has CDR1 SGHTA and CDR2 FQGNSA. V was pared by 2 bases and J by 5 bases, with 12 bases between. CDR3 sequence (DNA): TGTGCCAGCAGCTTACAGGGTTCGGGGACTGAAGCTTTCTTT. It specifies CASSLQGSGTEAFF.

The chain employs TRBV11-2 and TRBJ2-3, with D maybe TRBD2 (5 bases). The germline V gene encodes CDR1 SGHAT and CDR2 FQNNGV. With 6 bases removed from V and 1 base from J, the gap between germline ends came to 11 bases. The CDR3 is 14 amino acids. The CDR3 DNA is TGTGCCAGCAGACGCCCCGGGGGCACAGATACGCAGTATTTT. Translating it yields CASRRPGGTDTQYF.

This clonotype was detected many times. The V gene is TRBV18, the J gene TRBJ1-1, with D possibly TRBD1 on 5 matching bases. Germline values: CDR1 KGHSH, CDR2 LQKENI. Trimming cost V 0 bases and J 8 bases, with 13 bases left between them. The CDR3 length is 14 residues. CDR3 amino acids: CASSPPRGRGEAFF. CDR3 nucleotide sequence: TGTGCCAGCTCACCACCGAGGGGCCGGGGGGAAGCTTTCTTT.

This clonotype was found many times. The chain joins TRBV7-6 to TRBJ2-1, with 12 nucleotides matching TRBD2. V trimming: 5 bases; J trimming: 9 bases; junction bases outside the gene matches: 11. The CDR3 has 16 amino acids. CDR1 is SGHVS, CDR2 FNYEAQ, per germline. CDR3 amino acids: CASSPGASSGRGEQFF. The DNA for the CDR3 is TGTGCCAGCAGCCCCGGGGCGTCTAGCGGGAGGGGTGAGCAGTTCTTC.

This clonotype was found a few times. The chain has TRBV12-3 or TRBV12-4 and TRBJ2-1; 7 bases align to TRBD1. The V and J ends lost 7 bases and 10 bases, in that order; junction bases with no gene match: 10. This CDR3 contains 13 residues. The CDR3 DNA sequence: TGTGCCAGCAAACTTTCACAGGGGATAGAGCAGTTCTTC. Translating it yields CASKLSQGIEQFF.

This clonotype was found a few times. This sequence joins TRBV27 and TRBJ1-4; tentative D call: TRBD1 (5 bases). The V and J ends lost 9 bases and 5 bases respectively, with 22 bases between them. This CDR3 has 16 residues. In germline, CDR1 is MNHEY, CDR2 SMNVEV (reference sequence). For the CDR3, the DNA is TGTGCCAGTCGTCCGGGACTTCCTTTTGGGAATGAAAAACTGTTTTTT. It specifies CASRPGLPFGNEKLFF.

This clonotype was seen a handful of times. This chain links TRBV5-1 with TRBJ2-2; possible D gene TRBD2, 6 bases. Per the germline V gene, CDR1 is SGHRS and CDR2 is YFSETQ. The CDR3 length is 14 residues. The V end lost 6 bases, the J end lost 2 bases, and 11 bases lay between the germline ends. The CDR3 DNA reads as TGCGCCAGCACTCGGCGGGAAAACACCGGGGAGCTGTTTTTT. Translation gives CASTRRENTGELFF.

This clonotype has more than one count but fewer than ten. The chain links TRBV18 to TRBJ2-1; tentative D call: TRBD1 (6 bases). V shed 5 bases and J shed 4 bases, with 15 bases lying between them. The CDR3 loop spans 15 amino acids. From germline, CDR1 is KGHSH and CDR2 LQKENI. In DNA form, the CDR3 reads TGTGCCAGCTCAATCCGGGACAAAGGTTACAATGAGCAGTTCTTC. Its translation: CASSIRDKGYNEQFF.

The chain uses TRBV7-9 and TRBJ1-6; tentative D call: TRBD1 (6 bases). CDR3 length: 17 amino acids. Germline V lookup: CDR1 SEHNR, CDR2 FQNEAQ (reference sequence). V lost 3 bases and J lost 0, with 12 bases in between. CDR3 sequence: CASSLGTWSSYNSPLHF. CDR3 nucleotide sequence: TGTGCCAGCAGCTTGGGGACATGGAGCTCCTATAATTCACCCCTCCACTTT.

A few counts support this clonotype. The CDR3 coding sequence is TGTGCCTGGAGGGGGCGAGCCCAGGAGACCCAGTACTTC. Protein: CAWRGRAQETQYF. V and J are TRBV30 and TRBJ2-5, with D maybe TRBD1 (5 bases). CDR3 size: 13 residues. Germline lookup yields CDR1 GTSNPN and CDR2 SVGIG (reference sequence). Trimming removed 3 bases at V and 5 bases at J, with 13 bases between.

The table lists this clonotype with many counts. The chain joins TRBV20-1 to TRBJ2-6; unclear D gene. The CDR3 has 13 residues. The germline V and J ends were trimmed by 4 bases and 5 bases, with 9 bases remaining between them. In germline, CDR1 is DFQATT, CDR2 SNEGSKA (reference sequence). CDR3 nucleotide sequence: TGCAGTGCTAAGCAGAGGCGGGCCAACGTCCTGACTTTC. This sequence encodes CSAKQRRANVLTF.

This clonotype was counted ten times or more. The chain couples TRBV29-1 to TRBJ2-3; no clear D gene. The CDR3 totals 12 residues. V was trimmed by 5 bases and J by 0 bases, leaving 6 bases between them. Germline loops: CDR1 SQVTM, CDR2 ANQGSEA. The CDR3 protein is CSVKGSTDTQYF. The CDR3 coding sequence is TGCAGCGTTAAGGGAAGCACAGATACGCAGTATTTT.

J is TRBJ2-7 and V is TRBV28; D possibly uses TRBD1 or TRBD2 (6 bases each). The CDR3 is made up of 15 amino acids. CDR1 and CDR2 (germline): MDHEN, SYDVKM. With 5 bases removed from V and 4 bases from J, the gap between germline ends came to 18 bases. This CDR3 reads CASSEPGLGGYEQYF. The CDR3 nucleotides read TGTGCCAGCAGTGAACCAGGGTTAGGGGGGTACGAGCAGTACTTC.

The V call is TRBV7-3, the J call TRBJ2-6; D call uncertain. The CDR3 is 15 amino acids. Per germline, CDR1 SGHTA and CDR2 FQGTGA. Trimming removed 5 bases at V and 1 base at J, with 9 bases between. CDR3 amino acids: CASSTQLSGANVLTF. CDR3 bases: TGTGCCAGCAGCACCCAGCTTTCTGGGGCCAACGTCCTGACTTTC.

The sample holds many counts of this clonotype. CDR3 DNA sequence: TGTGCCAGCAGCTTGGCAGGGCTCGGATCTGGAAACACCATATATTTT. Its translation: CASSLAGLGSGNTIYF. The chain couples TRBV7-2 to TRBJ1-3, with TRBD1 as a possible D gene (5 bases). Trimming removed 3 bases from V and 1 base from J, with 13 bases in between. Germline CDR1 SGHTA, CDR2 FQGNSA. The CDR3 is made up of 16 amino acids.

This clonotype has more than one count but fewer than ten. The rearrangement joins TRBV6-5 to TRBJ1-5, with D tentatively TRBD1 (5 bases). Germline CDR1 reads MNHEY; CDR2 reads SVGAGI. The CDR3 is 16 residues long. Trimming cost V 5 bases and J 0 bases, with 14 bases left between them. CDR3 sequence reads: CASSPRAGPSNQPQHF. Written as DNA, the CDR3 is TGTGCCAGCAGTCCGCGGGCAGGGCCTAGCAATCAGCCCCAGCATTTT.